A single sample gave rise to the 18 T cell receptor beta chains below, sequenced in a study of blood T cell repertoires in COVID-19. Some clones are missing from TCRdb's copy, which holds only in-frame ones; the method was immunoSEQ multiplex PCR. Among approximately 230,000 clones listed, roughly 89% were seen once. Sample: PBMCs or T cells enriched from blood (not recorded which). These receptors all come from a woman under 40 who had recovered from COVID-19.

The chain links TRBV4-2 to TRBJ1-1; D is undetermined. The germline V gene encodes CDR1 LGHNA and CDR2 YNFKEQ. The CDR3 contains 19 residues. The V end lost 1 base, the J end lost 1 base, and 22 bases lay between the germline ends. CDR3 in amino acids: CASSQVPILGRSSNTEAFF. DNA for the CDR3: TGTGCCAGCAGCCAAGTACCAATCTTGGGCCGTTCGTCGAACACTGAAGCTTTCTTT.

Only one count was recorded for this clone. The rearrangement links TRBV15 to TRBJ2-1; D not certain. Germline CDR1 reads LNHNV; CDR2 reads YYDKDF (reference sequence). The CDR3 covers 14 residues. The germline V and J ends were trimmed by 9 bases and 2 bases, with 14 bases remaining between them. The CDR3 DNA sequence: TGTGCCACTGCCCCTGATGCGACCTACAATGAGCAGTTCTTC. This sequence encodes CATAPDATYNEQFF.

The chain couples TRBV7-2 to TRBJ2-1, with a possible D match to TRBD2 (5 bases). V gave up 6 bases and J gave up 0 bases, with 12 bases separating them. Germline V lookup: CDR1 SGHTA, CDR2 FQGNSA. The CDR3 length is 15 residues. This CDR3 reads CASSFDSDSYNEQFF. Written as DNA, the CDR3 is TGTGCCAGCAGTTTCGATAGCGACTCCTACAATGAGCAGTTCTTC.

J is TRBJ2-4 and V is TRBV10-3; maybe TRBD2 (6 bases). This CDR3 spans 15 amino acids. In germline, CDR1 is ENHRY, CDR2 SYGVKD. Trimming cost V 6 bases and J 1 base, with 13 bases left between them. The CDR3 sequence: CAIRGSGEAKNIQYF. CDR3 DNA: TGTGCCATCAGGGGTTCGGGGGAGGCCAAAAACATTCAGTACTTC.

The CDR3 nucleotides are TGTGCCAGCAGCTCCTCCCTAGCGGGAGGTATCACCTACGAGCAGTACTTC. Its protein product is CASSSSLAGGITYEQYF. The J gene is TRBJ2-7, the V gene TRBV7-2, with 11 bases fitting TRBD2. Looked up from germline, CDR1 is SGHTA and CDR2 is FQGNSA. The CDR3 consists of 17 residues. With 4 bases clipped from V and 2 bases from J, the junction kept 10 bases outside the gene matches.

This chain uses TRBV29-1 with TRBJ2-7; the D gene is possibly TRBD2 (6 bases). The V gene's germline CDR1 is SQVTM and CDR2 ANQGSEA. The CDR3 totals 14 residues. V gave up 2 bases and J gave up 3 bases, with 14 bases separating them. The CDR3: CSVETGGWSYEQYF. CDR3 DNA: TGCAGCGTTGAAACCGGGGGATGGAGCTACGAGCAGTACTTC.

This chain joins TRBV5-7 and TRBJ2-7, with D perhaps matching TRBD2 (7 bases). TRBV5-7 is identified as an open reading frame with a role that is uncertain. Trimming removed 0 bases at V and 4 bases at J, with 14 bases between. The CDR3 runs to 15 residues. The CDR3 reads CASSLVSGEGYEQYF. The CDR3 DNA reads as TGTGCCAGCAGCTTGGTATCAGGGGAGGGGTACGAGCAGTACTTC.

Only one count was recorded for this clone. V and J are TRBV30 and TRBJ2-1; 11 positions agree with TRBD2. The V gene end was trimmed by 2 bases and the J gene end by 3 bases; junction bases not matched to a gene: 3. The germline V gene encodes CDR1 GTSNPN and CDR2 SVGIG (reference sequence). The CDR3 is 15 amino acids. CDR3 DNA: TGTGCCTGGAGTCTGACTAGCGGGGACTACAATGAGCAGTTCTTC. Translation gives CAWSLTSGDYNEQFF.

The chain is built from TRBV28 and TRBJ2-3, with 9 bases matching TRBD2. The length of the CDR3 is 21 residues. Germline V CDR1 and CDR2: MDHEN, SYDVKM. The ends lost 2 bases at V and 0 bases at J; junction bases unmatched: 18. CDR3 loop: CASSLRGSGRRYGASTDTQYF. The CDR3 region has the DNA TGTGCCAGCAGTTTAAGGGGGAGCGGGAGGAGATATGGGGCTAGCACAGATACGCAGTATTTT. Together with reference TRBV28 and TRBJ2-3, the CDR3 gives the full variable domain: DVKVTQSSRYLVKRTGEKVFLECVQDMDHENMFWYRQDPGLGLRLIYFSYDVKMKEKGDIPEGYSVSREKKERFSLILESASTNQTSMYLCASSLRGSGRRYGASTDTQYFGPGTRLTVL.

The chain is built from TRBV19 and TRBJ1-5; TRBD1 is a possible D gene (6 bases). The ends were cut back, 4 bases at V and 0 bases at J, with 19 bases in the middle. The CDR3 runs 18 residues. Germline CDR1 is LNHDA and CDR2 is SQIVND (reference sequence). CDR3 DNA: TGTGCCAGTAGTAGGGGGGGCCAAGGTAGGGGTAGCAATCAGCCCCAGCATTTT. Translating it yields CASSRGGQGRGSNQPQHF.

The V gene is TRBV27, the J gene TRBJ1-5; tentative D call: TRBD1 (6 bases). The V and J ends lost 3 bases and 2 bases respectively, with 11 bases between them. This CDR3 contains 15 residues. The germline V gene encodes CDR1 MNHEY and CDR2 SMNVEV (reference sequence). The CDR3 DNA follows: TGTGCCAGCAGTTTTAAGGCAGGGGGCAATCAGCCCCAGCATTTT. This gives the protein CASSFKAGGNQPQHF.

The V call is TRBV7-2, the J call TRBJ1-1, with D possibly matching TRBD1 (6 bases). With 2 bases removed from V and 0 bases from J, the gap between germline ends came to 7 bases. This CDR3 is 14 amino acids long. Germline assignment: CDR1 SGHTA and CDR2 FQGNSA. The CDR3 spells CASSLTGMNTEAFF. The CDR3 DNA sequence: TGTGCCAGCAGCTTAACAGGGATGAACACTGAAGCTTTCTTT.

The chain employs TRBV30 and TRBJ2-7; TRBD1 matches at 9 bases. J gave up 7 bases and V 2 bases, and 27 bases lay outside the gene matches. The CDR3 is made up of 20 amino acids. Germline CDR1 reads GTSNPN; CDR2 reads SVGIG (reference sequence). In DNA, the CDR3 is TGTGCCTGGAGTCCAGGTCGGGGACAGGGCCTTATCGATCGTGAAAGAGAGCAGTACTTC. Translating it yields CAWSPGRGQGLIDREREQYF.

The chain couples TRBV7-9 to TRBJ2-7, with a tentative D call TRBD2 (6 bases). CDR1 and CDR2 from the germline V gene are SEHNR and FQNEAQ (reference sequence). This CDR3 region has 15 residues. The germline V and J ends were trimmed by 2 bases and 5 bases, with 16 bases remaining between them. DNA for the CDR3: TGTGCCAGCAGCTTATTGTTGGGGAGGAATGACGAGCAGTACTTC. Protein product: CASSLLLGRNDEQYF.

CDR3 residues: CASVPQNEGSSNQPQHF. The CDR3 DNA reads as TGTGCTAGTGTTCCCCAAAACGAGGGCTCTAGCAATCAGCCCCAGCATTTT. This chain connects TRBV12-5 to TRBJ1-5; D is unresolved. This CDR3 is built from 17 residues. Germline V gene sequence: CDR1 LGHNT, CDR2 FRNRAP. Trimming removed 7 bases at V and 0 bases at J, with 19 bases between.

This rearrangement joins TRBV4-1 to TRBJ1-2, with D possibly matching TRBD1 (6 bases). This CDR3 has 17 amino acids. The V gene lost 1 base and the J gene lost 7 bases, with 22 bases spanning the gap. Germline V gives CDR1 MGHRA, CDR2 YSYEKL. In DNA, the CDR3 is TGCGCCAGCAGCCAAGGGACAGAAAGACCAACACGGGGTGGCTACACCTTC. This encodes CASSQGTERPTRGGYTF.

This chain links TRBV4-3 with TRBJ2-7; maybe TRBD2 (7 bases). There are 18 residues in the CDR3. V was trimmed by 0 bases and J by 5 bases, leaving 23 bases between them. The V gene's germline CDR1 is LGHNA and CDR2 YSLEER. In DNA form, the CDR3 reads TGCGCCAGCAGCCAAGATTTATGGGGGGGCGCCAGGTCCGACGAGCAGTACTTC. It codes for CASSQDLWGGARSDEQYF.

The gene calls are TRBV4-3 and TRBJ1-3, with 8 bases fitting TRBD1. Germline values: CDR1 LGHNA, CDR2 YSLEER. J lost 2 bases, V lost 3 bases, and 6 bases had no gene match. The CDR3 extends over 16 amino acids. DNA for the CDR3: TGCGCCAGCAGCCACGCGGACAGGGAACCTGGAAACACCATATATTTT. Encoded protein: CASSHADREPGNTIYF.